Listed below are T cell receptor beta chains from one sample, sequenced in a study of tumor-infiltrating lymphocytes in primary liver carcinoma. One entry per CDR3 protein, called by TCRdb with MiXCR from the multiplex PCR reads. The sample consists of about 100,000 distinct CDR3 sequences, about 70% of them appearing once. Material for sequencing was liver tumor tissue from sampling region 2. The receptors shown here come from a woman aged 55 to 70 with primary liver carcinoma and hepatitis B virus infection. Each CDR3 is given with its conserved first and last residue. Fields, in order: V gene, D gene, J gene, clone size, CDR3 protein, CDR3 DNA. D genes are given only for firm matches. Clone size is shown for a subset of rows, as once, few, many or a class of expanded clone.

TRBV11-3	.	TRBJ2-3	.	CASSFYSDTVTQYF	TGTGCCAGCAGCTTCTATAGCGACACAGTTACGCAGTATTTT
TRBV19	TRBD1	TRBJ2-6	.	CASNIGNRGAGANVLTF	TGTGCCAGTAATATAGGTAACAGGGGAGCTGGGGCCAACGTCCTGACTTTC
TRBV7-9	.	TRBJ1-2	many	CASSLDQHYGYTF	TGTGCCAGCAGCTTAGACCAGCACTATGGCTACACCTTC
TRBV11-2	TRBD2	TRBJ2-1	.	CVSNLGTSVYNEQFF	TGTGTCAGCAACTTAGGGACTAGCGTTTACAATGAGCAGTTCTTC
TRBV28	.	TRBJ2-2	many	CASTRANTGELFF	TGTGCCAGCACCCGGGCCAACACCGGGGAGCTGTTTTTT
TRBV11-1	.	TRBJ2-5	.	CASGRPGAGETQYF	TGTGCCAGCGGCAGACCGGGGGCGGGAGAGACCCAGTACTTC
TRBV28	.	TRBJ2-1	.	CASRRGKASYNEQFF	TGTGCCAGCAGAAGAGGGAAAGCCTCCTACAATGAGCAGTTCTTC
TRBV4-2	TRBD1	TRBJ2-7	.	CVSSQGTGASSYEQYF	TGTGTAAGCAGCCAAGGGACAGGGGCCTCCTCCTACGAGCAGTACTTC
TRBV4-1	.	TRBJ2-1	once	CAGSHPRGGNNERFF	TGCGCCGGCAGCCACCCTAGAGGGGGGAACAATGAGCGGTTCTTC
TRBV7-8	TRBD1	TRBJ1-3	many	CASSLRQGLSGNTIYF	TGTGCCAGCAGCTTACGACAGGGGCTCTCTGGAAACACCATATATTTT
TRBV6-1	TRBD2	TRBJ2-5	.	CASSSKRLAGDDTQYF	TGTGCCAGCAGCTCAAAACGGCTAGCGGGAGACGATACCCAGTACTTC
TRBV11-3	TRBD2	TRBJ2-7	.	CARSLDRAGLGTYEQYF	TGTGCCAGAAGCCTGGACCGAGCGGGATTAGGTACCTACGAGCAGTACTTC
TRBV6-1	.	TRBJ1-5	.	CVSSCDNLGNRPQHF	TGTGTCAGCAGTTGTGACAACTTGGGCAATCGGCCCCAGCATTTT
TRBV10-3	TRBD2	TRBJ2-7	.	CAISDPGLAGTHEQYF	TGTGCCATCAGTGATCCTGGACTAGCGGGCACCCACGAGCAGTACTTC
TRBV28	.	TRBJ2-7	.	CDCRKAPVDEQYF	TGTGACTGCAGAAAAGCCCCAGTGGACGAGCAGTACTTC
TRBV28	.	TRBJ1-2	many	CASSPILNYGYTF	TGTGCCAGCAGTCCGATCCTTAACTATGGCTACACCTTC
TRBV18	TRBD1	TRBJ1-1	few	CASSQRQGWATEAFF	TGTGCCAGCTCACAGAGACAGGGTTGGGCGACTGAAGCTTTCTTT
TRBV14	.	TRBJ1-3	many	CASSQDRGNTIYF	TGTGCCAGCAGCCAAGATCGGGGAAACACCATATATTTT
TRBV2	.	TRBJ1-5	.	CASSRQVAGNQPQHF	TGTGCCAGCAGCCGACAGGTGGCAGGCAATCAGCCCCAGCATTTT
TRBV27	.	TRBJ1-4	once	CASSSIRSSNEKLFF	TGTGCCAGCAGTTCCATCCGCAGTTCTAATGAAAAACTGTTTTTT
TRBV11-3	.	TRBJ2-3	.	CASSSWSLDSGTDTQYF	TGTGCCAGTAGCTCTTGGTCCCTTGACAGCGGCACGGATACGCAGTATTTT
TRBV2	.	TRBJ2-1	.	CASVRRTRNDEQFF	TGTGCCAGCGTCCGCCGGACCCGTAACGATGAGCAGTTCTTC
TRBV12-3/TRBV12-4	.	TRBJ1-5	.	CASGPTGNSNQPRHF	TGTGCCAGCGGTCCGACAGGCAATAGCAATCAGCCCCGGCATTTT
TRBV11-2	TRBD2	TRBJ2-1	.	CASSLPTSGRNNGQFF	TGCGCCAGCAGCCTACCGACTAGCGGGAGGAACAATGGGCAGTTCTTC
TRBV29-1	.	TRBJ1-1	.	CSAQAGGHTEVFF	TGCAGCGCCCAGGCCGGGGGACACACTGAAGTTTTCTTT
TRBV12-3/TRBV12-4	.	TRBJ1-5	many	CASSLRGASNQPQHF	TGTGCCAGCAGTTTGCGGGGGGCAAGCAATCAGCCCCAGCATTTT
TRBV5-6	.	TRBJ2-5	.	CGSSLSRKTQYF	TGTGGCAGCAGCTTGAGTCGAAAGACCCAGTATTTC
TRBV29-1	.	TRBJ2-4	.	CGVGQSNIQYF	TGCGGCGTCGGACAGTCAAACATTCAGTACTTC
TRBV13	TRBD1	TRBJ2-7	.	CASGPGTGISYEQYF	TGTGCCAGCGGCCCCGGGACAGGGATCTCCTACGAGCAGTACTTC
TRBV4-2	.	TRBJ2-5	many	CASSPYWVQETQYF	TGTGCCAGCAGCCCTTACTGGGTCCAAGAGACCCAGTACTTC
TRBV28	.	TRBJ2-7	many	CASSPRNSGPYEQYF	TGTGCCAGCAGCCCGCGCAATAGCGGACCCTACGAGCAGTACTTC
TRBV6-6	.	TRBJ1-2	once	CASTSLSPGNGYTF	TGTGCCAGCACCTCCCTTTCGCCAGGGAATGGCTACACCTTC
TRBV4-1	.	TRBJ1-5	many	CASSQKSRQSGGGQPQHF	TGCGCCAGCAGCCAAAAGAGCCGCCAGTCCGGGGGCGGTCAGCCCCAGCATTTT
TRBV28	TRBD2	TRBJ2-1	.	CASRRAGGSHNEKFF	TGTGCCAGCAGGAGAGCGGGAGGGAGCCACAATGAGAAGTTCTTC
TRBV4-1	TRBD2	TRBJ2-1	.	CTSSQERATSGRAREQFF	TGCACCAGCAGCCAAGAGAGGGCTACTAGCGGGAGGGCCAGAGAACAGTTCTTC
TRBV5-1	TRBD2	TRBJ2-1	once	CASSLDLNGRVYNEQFF	TGCGCCAGCAGCCTAGACCTTAACGGGAGGGTCTACAATGAGCAGTTCTTC
TRBV29-1	TRBD2	TRBJ2-3	.	CSATGISGRINGTDTQYF	TGCAGCGCGACCGGGATTAGCGGGAGGATTAATGGCACAGATACGCAGTATTTT
TRBV6-1	.	TRBJ2-1	.	CASRVGDSYNEQLF	TGTGCCAGCAGAGTGGGGGACTCCTACAATGAGCAGCTCTTC
TRBV29-1	.	TRBJ2-2	.	CSASGLLNTGVLFF	TGCAGCGCATCAGGGCTTCTGAACACCGGGGTGCTATTTTTT
TRBV4-1	.	TRBJ1-5	.	CASSITQMGQPQHF	TGCGCCAGCAGCATAACCCAGATGGGTCAGCCCCAGCACTTT
TRBV11-2	TRBD2	TRBJ2-3	.	CASSTGLAGPDTQYF	TGTGCCAGTAGCACGGGACTAGCGGGACCAGATACACAGTATTTT
TRBV11-2	.	TRBJ2-3	.	CTSSERLLDTQYF	TGTACCAGCAGCGAGAGACTACTAGATACGCAGTACTTT
TRBV5-4	.	TRBJ2-5	many	CASSLTGRQETQYF	TGTGCCAGCAGCTTGACAGGACGCCAAGAGACCCAGTACTTC
TRBV6-6	TRBD1	TRBJ1-2	.	CASSYSFAGGINYGYTF	TGTGCCAGCAGTTACTCTTTTGCAGGGGGCATCAACTATGGCTACACCTTC
TRBV29-1	TRBD1	TRBJ2-7	.	CSVDSTGGHYEQYF	TGCAGCGTTGACTCGACAGGGGGTCACTACGAGCAGTACTTT
TRBV30	TRBD2	TRBJ2-2	.	CAWSRPETSGVTSELFF	TGTGCCTGGAGTCGTCCCGAGACTAGCGGGGTCACCAGTGAGCTGTTTTTT
TRBV11-2	.	TRBJ2-5	many	CASSSTGGIETQYF	TGTGCCAGCAGCTCCACCGGCGGGATAGAGACCCAGTACTTC
TRBV29-1	.	TRBJ2-3	many	CSVGGGGAADTQYF	TGCAGCGTTGGCGGAGGGGGCGCGGCAGATACGCAGTATTTT